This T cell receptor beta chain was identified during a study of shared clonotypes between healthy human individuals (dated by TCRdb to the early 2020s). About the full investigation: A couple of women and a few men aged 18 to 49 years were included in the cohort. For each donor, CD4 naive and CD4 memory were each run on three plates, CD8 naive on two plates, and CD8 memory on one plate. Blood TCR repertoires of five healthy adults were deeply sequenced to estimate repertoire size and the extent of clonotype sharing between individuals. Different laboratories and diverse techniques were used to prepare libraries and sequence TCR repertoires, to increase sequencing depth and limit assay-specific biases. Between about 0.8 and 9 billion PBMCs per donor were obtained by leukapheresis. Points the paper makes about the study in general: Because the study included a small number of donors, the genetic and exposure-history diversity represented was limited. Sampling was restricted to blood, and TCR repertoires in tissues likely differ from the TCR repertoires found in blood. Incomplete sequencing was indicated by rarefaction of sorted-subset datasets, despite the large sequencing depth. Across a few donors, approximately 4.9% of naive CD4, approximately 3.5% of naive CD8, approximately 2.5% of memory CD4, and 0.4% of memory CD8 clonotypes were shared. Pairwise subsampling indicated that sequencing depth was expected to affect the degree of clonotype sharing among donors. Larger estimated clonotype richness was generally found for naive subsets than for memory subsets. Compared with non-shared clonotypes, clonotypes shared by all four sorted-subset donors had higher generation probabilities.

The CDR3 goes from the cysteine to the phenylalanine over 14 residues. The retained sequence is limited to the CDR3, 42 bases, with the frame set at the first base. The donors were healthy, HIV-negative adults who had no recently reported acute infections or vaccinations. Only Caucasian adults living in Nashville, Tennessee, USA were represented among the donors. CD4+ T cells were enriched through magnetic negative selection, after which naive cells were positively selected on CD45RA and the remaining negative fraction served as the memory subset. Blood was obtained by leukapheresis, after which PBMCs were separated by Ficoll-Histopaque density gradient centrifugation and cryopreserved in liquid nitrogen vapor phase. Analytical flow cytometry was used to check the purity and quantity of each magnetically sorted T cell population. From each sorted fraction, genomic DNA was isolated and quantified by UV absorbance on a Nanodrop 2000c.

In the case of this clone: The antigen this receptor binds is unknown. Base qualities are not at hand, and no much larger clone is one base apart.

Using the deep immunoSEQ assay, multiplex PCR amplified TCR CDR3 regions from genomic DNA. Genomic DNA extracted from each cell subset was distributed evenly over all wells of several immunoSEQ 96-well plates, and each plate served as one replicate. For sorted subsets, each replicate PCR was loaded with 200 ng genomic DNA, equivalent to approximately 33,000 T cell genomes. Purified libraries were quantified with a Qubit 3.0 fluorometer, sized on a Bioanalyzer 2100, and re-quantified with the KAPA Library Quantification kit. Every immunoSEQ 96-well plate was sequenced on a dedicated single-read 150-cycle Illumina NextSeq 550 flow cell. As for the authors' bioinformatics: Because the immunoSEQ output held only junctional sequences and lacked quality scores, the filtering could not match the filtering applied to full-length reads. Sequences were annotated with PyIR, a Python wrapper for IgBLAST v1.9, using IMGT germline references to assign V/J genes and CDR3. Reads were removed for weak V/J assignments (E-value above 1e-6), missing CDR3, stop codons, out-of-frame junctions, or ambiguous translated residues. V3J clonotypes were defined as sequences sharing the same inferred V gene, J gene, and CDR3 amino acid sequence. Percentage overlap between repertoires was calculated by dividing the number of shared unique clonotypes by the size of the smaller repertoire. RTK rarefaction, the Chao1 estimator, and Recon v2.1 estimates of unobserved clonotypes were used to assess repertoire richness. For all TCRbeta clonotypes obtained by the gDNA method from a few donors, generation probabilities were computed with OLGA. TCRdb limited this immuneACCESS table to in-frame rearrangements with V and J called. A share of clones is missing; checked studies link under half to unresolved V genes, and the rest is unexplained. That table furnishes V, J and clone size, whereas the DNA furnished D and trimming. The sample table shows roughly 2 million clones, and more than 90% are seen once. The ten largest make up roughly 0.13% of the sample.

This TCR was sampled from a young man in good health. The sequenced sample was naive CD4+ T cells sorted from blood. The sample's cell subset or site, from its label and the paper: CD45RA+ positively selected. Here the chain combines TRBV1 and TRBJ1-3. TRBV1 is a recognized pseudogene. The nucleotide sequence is TGCACCAGCAGCCAACAGAGCTCTGGAAACACCATATATTTT. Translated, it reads CTSSQQSSGNTIYF.